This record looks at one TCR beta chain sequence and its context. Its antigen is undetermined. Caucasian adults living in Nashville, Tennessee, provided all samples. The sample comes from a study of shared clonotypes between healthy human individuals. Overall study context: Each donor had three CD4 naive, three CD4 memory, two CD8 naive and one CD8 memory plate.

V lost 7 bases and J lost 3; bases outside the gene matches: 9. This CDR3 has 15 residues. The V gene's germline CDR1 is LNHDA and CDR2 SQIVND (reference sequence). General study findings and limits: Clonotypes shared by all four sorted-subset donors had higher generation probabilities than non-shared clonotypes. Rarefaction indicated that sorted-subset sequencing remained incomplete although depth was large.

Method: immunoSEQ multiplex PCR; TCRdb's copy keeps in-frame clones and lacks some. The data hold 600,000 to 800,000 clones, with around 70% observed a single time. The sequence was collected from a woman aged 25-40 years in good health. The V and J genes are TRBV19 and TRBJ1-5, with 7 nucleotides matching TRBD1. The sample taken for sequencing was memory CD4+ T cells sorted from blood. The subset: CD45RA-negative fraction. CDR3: CASIPRTGINQPQHF. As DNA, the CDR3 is TGTGCCAGTATTCCAAGGACAGGAATCAATCAGCCCCAGCATTTT.